A selection of T cell receptor beta chains follows, all from one sample in a study of chemoradiotherapy in HPV16-positive cancers. Here immunoSEQ multiplex PCR was the method, and the copy in TCRdb shows in-frame clones only, minus some. Among 15,000 to 20,000 clones, just under 80% were seen once, and the ten largest hold roughly 9.7%. This sample was taken from a patient who underwent chemoradiotherapy. These receptors were taken from a human donor with HPV-associated anogenital cancer. CDR3s include the opening cysteine and the closing phenylalanine or tryptophan. A D gene is named only where the DNA matches it firmly. Clone size appears in some rows only: once, few, many, or a class for an expanded clone.

length: 12; size: few; D: -; J: TRBJ1-1; V: TRBV15; DNA: TGTGCCACCAGCACACCCGGAAATGAAGCTTTCTTT; CDR3: CATSTPGNEAFF
length: 15; size: -; D: TRBD1; J: TRBJ1-1; V: TRBV10-3; DNA: TGTGCCATCAGGCGGTCGACAGGGGGCGAAATTGAAGCTTTCTTT; CDR3: CAIRRSTGGEIEAFF
length: 15; size: once; D: -; J: TRBJ1-6; V: TRBV19; DNA: TGTGCCAGTAGTATGTTTACGGGGTCAGATTCACCCCTCCACTTT; CDR3: CASSMFTGSDSPLHF
length: 13; size: once; D: -; J: TRBJ1-5; V: TRBV16; DNA: TGTGCCAGCACGGAGGGACTCAATCAGCCCCAGCATTTT; CDR3: CASTEGLNQPQHF
length: 14; size: -; D: TRBD1; J: TRBJ1-1; V: TRBV11-3; DNA: TGTGCCAGCAGCCCCCAGGCAGGGGGAACTGAAGCTTTCTTT; CDR3: CASSPQAGGTEAFF
length: 17; size: -; D: -; J: TRBJ1-6; V: TRBV14; DNA: TGTGCCAGCAGCCAACCCGCAAAGGGTTTCGATAATTCACCCCTCCACTTT; CDR3: CASSQPAKGFDNSPLHF
length: 14; size: -; D: -; J: TRBJ1-1; V: TRBV5-1; DNA: TGCGCCAGCAGACGGACCGGAGAGGACACTGAAGCTTTCTTT; CDR3: CASRRTGEDTEAFF
length: 13; size: -; D: -; J: TRBJ1-1; V: TRBV6-6; DNA: TGTGCCAGCAGACAACAGGGGAACACTGAAGCTTTCTTT; CDR3: CASRQQGNTEAFF
length: 13; size: -; D: -; J: TRBJ1-2; V: TRBV7-2; DNA: TGTGCCAGCAGCTTAATGTCCGACTATGGCTACACCTTC; CDR3: CASSLMSDYGYTF
length: 15; size: -; D: -; J: TRBJ1-1; V: TRBV7-9; DNA: TGTGCCAGCAGCTTAACCCAGACCGGGGGCACTGAAGCTTTCTTT; CDR3: CASSLTQTGGTEAFF
length: 14; size: once; D: -; J: TRBJ2-1; V: TRBV4-1; DNA: TGCGCCAGCAGCCAAGACGTCGTGGCAAATGAGCAGTTCTTC; CDR3: CASSQDVVANEQFF
length: 17; size: -; D: TRBD2; J: TRBJ2-3; V: TRBV2; DNA: TGTGCCAGCAGGAGCCGGGCGGCGGGGGGGGTAGCAGATACGCAGTATTTT; CDR3: CASRSRAAGGVADTQYF
length: 12; size: -; D: -; J: TRBJ1-5; V: TRBV28; DNA: TGTGCCAGCAGTGGGGTGTATTTGGCCCAGCATTTT; CDR3: CASSGVYLAQHF
length: 18; size: -; D: TRBD2; J: TRBJ2-2; V: TRBV9; DNA: TGTGCCAGCAGCGCCCGCGGATTAGCGGGGGGATTGACCGGGGAGCTGTTTTTT; CDR3: CASSARGLAGGLTGELFF
length: 13; size: -; D: TRBD2; J: TRBJ2-1; V: TRBV25-1; DNA: TGTGCCAGCAGGTTGAGCGGGACTCCGGATTACTTCTTC; CDR3: CASRLSGTPDYFF
length: 13; size: -; D: TRBD1; J: TRBJ1-2; V: TRBV27; DNA: TGTGCCAGCAGGCGGACAGGGAAGTATGGCTACACCTTC; CDR3: CASRRTGKYGYTF
length: 13; size: -; D: -; J: TRBJ2-5; V: TRBV6-5; DNA: TGTGCCAGCAGTTACAGGGGCTTGGAGACCCAGTACTTC; CDR3: CASSYRGLETQYF
length: 13; size: -; D: TRBD1; J: TRBJ1-5; V: TRBV6-5; DNA: TGTGCCAGCAGCGACAGGGAGTATCAGCCCCAGCATTTT; CDR3: CASSDREYQPQHF
length: 14; size: -; D: TRBD2; J: TRBJ2-5; V: TRBV4-1; DNA: TGCGCCAGCAGCCAAACCGGACTAGGGGAGACCCAGTACTTC; CDR3: CASSQTGLGETQYF
length: 13; size: -; D: TRBD2; J: TRBJ2-7; V: TRBV6-6; DNA: TGTGCCAGCAGAGCCCGGGGGGGCCGCGAGCAGTACTTC; CDR3: CASRARGGREQYF
length: 16; size: -; D: TRBD1; J: TRBJ2-3; V: TRBV12-5; DNA: TGTGCTAGTGGTTTGGAGGCAGGACAGGGCACAGATACGCAGTATTTT; CDR3: CASGLEAGQGTDTQYF
length: 15; size: -; D: TRBD1; J: TRBJ1-6; V: TRBV28; DNA: TGTGCCAGCAGTTTAAGTCAGGGGGGAAATTCACCCCTCCACTTT; CDR3: CASSLSQGGNSPLHF
length: 14; size: -; D: -; J: TRBJ1-1; V: TRBV7-2; DNA: TGTGCCAGCAGCTTAAACGCGGGGAACACTGAAGCTTTCTTT; CDR3: CASSLNAGNTEAFF
length: 14; size: once; D: TRBD2; J: TRBJ2-3; V: TRBV10-3; DNA: TGTGCCACAAGTAGCGGGGTCCTTGGAGATACGCAGTATTTT; CDR3: CATSSGVLGDTQYF
length: 15; size: -; D: -; J: TRBJ1-3; V: TRBV7-2; DNA: TGTGCCAGCAGCTTCCCCACCAGGGGTAGAAACACCATATATTTT; CDR3: CASSFPTRGRNTIYF
length: 15; size: -; D: -; J: TRBJ1-1; V: TRBV4-2; DNA: TGTGCCAGCAGCCAAGATCTTTCGGGGGGAACTGAAGCTTTCTTT; CDR3: CASSQDLSGGTEAFF
length: 15; size: -; D: -; J: TRBJ1-1; V: TRBV5-1; DNA: TGCGCCAGCAGCCCGGACGGGGATTTGGCCACTGAAGCTTTCTTT; CDR3: CASSPDGDLATEAFF
length: 14; size: once; D: TRBD1; J: TRBJ1-1; V: TRBV5-1; DNA: TGCGCCAGCAGCTCCGGGACAGGGAACACTGAAGCTTTCTTT; CDR3: CASSSGTGNTEAFF
length: 16; size: -; D: -; J: TRBJ1-3; V: TRBV28; DNA: TGTGCCAGCAGTTCCGCCACCCGTTACACTGGAAACACCATATATTTT; CDR3: CASSSATRYTGNTIYF
length: 16; size: -; D: -; J: TRBJ1-2; V: TRBV6-1; DNA: TGTGCCAGCAGTGAATGGACCCTGGGGGGGCCAAACGGCTACACCTTC; CDR3: CASSEWTLGGPNGYTF
length: 17; size: -; D: -; J: TRBJ1-1; V: TRBV7-9; DNA: TGTGCCAGCAGCTTATTCGATGCACGGCTTGCGGACACTGAAGCTTTCTTT; CDR3: CASSLFDARLADTEAFF
length: 11; size: -; D: -; J: TRBJ2-1; V: TRBV30; DNA: TGTGCCTGGAGTTGGGTGGATGAGCAGTTCTTC; CDR3: CAWSWVDEQFF
length: 15; size: -; D: -; J: TRBJ1-1; V: TRBV11-2; DNA: TGTGCCAGCAGCTTTGTGCCAGGGTTTAACACTGAAGCTTTCTTT; CDR3: CASSFVPGFNTEAFF
length: 16; size: few; D: -; J: TRBJ1-2; V: TRBV7-7; DNA: TGTGCTAGCAGCCCGAGAATGAAGGTAGCTAACTATGGCTACACCTTC; CDR3: CASSPRMKVANYGYTF
length: 15; size: -; D: -; J: TRBJ1-2; V: TRBV18; DNA: TGTGCCAGCTCACCGACAGTAGGCATGGGATATGGCTACACCTTC; CDR3: CASSPTVGMGYGYTF
length: 13; size: -; D: -; J: TRBJ1-1; V: TRBV5-1; DNA: TGCGCCAGCAGCCGTACAGGGAACACTGAAGCTTTCTTT; CDR3: CASSRTGNTEAFF
length: 13; size: -; D: -; J: TRBJ2-1; V: TRBV15; DNA: TGTGCCACCAGCAGAGATCTAGCCTATGAGCAGTTCTTC; CDR3: CATSRDLAYEQFF
length: 15; size: -; D: TRBD2; J: TRBJ2-7; V: TRBV6-5; DNA: TGTGCCAGCAGTTACAACAGCGGGGGGGCCGGGGAGCAGTACTTC; CDR3: CASSYNSGGAGEQYF
length: 14; size: few; D: TRBD1; J: TRBJ2-5; V: TRBV2; DNA: TGTGCCAGCCTTCTTAGGGGGCCCCAAGAGACCCAGTACTTC; CDR3: CASLLRGPQETQYF
length: 14; size: -; D: TRBD2; J: TRBJ2-5; V: TRBV7-9; DNA: TGTGCCAGCAGCCATAGCGGGGGGGGTGAGACCCAGTACTTC; CDR3: CASSHSGGGETQYF
length: 12; size: -; D: -; J: TRBJ2-7; V: TRBV29-1; DNA: TGCAGCGTTGGGGCAGGGACCTACGAGCAGTACTTC; CDR3: CSVGAGTYEQYF
length: 13; size: -; D: TRBD1; J: TRBJ2-5; V: TRBV7-2; DNA: TGTGCCAGCAGCAAGGACAGGGAAGAGACCCAGTACTTC; CDR3: CASSKDREETQYF
length: 15; size: -; D: -; J: TRBJ2-2; V: TRBV4-1; DNA: TGCGCCAGCAGCCAAGATAGACAGGAAACCGGGGAGCTGTTTTTT; CDR3: CASSQDRQETGELFF
length: 16; size: -; D: -; J: TRBJ2-2; V: TRBV21-1; DNA: TGTGCCAGCAGCGACTTTCCCGGGACTCTCACCGGGGAGCTGTTTTTT; CDR3: CASSDFPGTLTGELFF
length: 13; size: -; D: -; J: TRBJ2-5; V: TRBV27; DNA: TGTGCCAGCAAGTTAAGGGGCCAAGAGACCCAGTACTTC; CDR3: CASKLRGQETQYF
length: 12; size: -; D: -; J: TRBJ2-3; V: TRBV9; DNA: TGTGCCAGCAGCGTCAATACAGATACGCAGTATTTT; CDR3: CASSVNTDTQYF
length: 14; size: -; D: -; J: TRBJ2-7; V: TRBV27; DNA: TGTGCCAGCAGTCTAAACAGCGACGCCTACGAGCAGTACTTC; CDR3: CASSLNSDAYEQYF
length: 16; size: -; D: -; J: TRBJ2-3; V: TRBV18; DNA: TGTGCCAGCTCACCCGGAACAGCCCTAAGCACAGATACGCAGTATTTT; CDR3: CASSPGTALSTDTQYF
length: 16; size: -; D: -; J: TRBJ1-1; V: TRBV6-6; DNA: TGTGCCAGCAGTTACTCGCGGGGCAGGGAGAACACTGAAGCTTTCTTT; CDR3: CASSYSRGRENTEAFF
length: 13; size: -; D: -; J: TRBJ1-4; V: TRBV5-1; DNA: TGCGCCAGCGCCACAGGGTTGGGGGAAAAACTGTTTTTT; CDR3: CASATGLGEKLFF
length: 16; size: -; D: -; J: TRBJ2-7; V: TRBV5-6; DNA: TGTGCCAGCAGCCTTTTTGTGGTGGGTGCGGCCTACGAGCAGTACTTC; CDR3: CASSLFVVGAAYEQYF
length: 16; size: -; D: TRBD1; J: TRBJ1-5; V: TRBV2; DNA: TGTGCCAGCAGTGGAAGGGACAGACAGCCACAGCAGCCCCAGCATTTT; CDR3: CASSGRDRQPQQPQHF
length: 15; size: -; D: -; J: TRBJ2-7; V: TRBV10-1; DNA: TGCGCCAGCAGTGAGTCGACGGGGAGCTCCTACGAGCAGTACTTC; CDR3: CASSESTGSSYEQYF
length: 15; size: -; D: -; J: TRBJ2-7; V: TRBV4-3; DNA: TGCGCCAGCAGCCAAGATCTGTGGCAGGCCTACGAGCAGTACTTC; CDR3: CASSQDLWQAYEQYF
length: 17; size: -; D: -; J: TRBJ1-6; V: TRBV5-5; DNA: TGTGCCAGCAGCTTGGAGTGGGGGGACTCCTATAATTCACCCCTCCACTTT; CDR3: CASSLEWGDSYNSPLHF
length: 13; size: -; D: -; J: TRBJ2-7; V: TRBV9; DNA: TGTGCCAGCAGCGTTGAGTCCCTAGGCGAGCAGTACTTC; CDR3: CASSVESLGEQYF
length: 13; size: -; D: -; J: TRBJ1-1; V: TRBV30; DNA: TGTGCCTGGACTCCCCGAGGTGGCACTGAAGCTTTCTTT; CDR3: CAWTPRGGTEAFF
length: 17; size: -; D: -; J: TRBJ1-5; V: TRBV16; DNA: TGTGCCAGCAGCCATATCGCTTTAGGGGCGGGGGGTCAGCCCCAGCATTTT; CDR3: CASSHIALGAGGQPQHF
length: 16; size: few; D: -; J: TRBJ2-6; V: TRBV4-2; DNA: TGTGCCAGCAGCCAAGATACGGAGGGTGGGGCCAACGTCCTGACTTTC; CDR3: CASSQDTEGGANVLTF